These 27 T cell receptor beta chains came from one sample sequenced in a study of T-cell memory formation after mild COVID-19. TCRdb reprocessed the 5' RACE reads with MiXCR, giving one entry per CDR3 protein. There are about 290,000 distinct CDR3 sequences in the sample; around a sixth occur only once, and 22% lies in the top ten. The sample was PBMCs or a T cell subset sorted from them (not recorded which). The receptor set was obtained from a man younger than 35 who had mild COVID-19 (a few samples of this study predate the infection). Cell type and time point are not known.

This rearrangement joins TRBV12-3 or TRBV12-4 to TRBJ2-7; 11 bases are a match to TRBD1. This CDR3 has 16 residues. Trimming at V came to 6 bases and at J to 3 bases, leaving 10 bases not matched to a gene. As DNA, the CDR3 is TGTGCCAGCAGCACCACTACCGGGACAGGGGGCTACGAGCAGTACTTC. The encoded protein is CASSTTTGTGGYEQYF.

This clonotype was counted many times. The DNA for the CDR3 is TGCGCCAGCAGCCGCACAGGGGACGGTATCGCAGATACGCAGTATTTT. Encoded protein: CASSRTGDGIADTQYF. The gene calls are TRBV5-1 and TRBJ2-3, with 7 bases fitting TRBD1. The J segment lost 4 bases and the V segment lost 4 bases, leaving 12 bases of the junction unmatched. CDR1 SGHRS and CDR2 YFSETQ come from the germline V gene. The CDR3 totals 16 residues. The full variable domain, rest sourced from reference TRBV5-1 and TRBJ2-3, is KAGVTQTPRYLIKTRGQQVTLSCSPISGHRSVSWYQQTPGQGLQFLFEYFSETQRNKGNFPGRFSGRQFSNSRSEMNVSTLELGDSALYLCASSRTGDGIADTQYFGPGTRLTVL.

The J gene is TRBJ2-1, the V gene TRBV5-1; a weak D match, TRBD1 (5 bases). CDR1 is SGHRS and CDR2 is YFSETQ in the germline V gene. V lost 2 bases and J 0 bases, leaving 9 bases between the germline ends. This CDR3 spans 15 amino acids. CDR3 protein: CASSFRASSYNEQFF. The CDR3 region has the DNA TGCGCCAGCAGCTTCAGGGCCAGCTCCTACAATGAGCAGTTCTTC. Full variable domain (outside the CDR3, taken from reference TRBV5-1 and TRBJ2-1): KAGVTQTPRYLIKTRGQQVTLSCSPISGHRSVSWYQQTPGQGLQFLFEYFSETQRNKGNFPGRFSGRQFSNSRSEMNVSTLELGDSALYLCASSFRASSYNEQFFGPGTRLTVL.

V gene TRBV11-3 combines with J gene TRBJ1-5, with D hard to call. There are 16 residues in the CDR3. The V gene's germline CDR1 is SGHNT and CDR2 YENEEA. Trimming removed 0 bases at V and 2 bases at J, with 11 bases between. This CDR3 is CASSLEYGVGNQPQHF. In DNA, the CDR3 is TGTGCCAGCAGCTTAGAGTACGGGGTTGGCAATCAGCCCCAGCATTTT. Combining the CDR3 with reference TRBV11-3 and TRBJ1-5 gives the whole variable domain EAGVVQSPRYKIIEKKQPVAFWCNPISGHNTLYWYLQNLGQGPELLIRYENEEAVDDSQLPKDRFSAERLKGVDSTLKIQPAELGDSAVYLCASSLEYGVGNQPQHFGDGTRLSIL.

The chain links TRBV4-1 to TRBJ2-1; a weak D match, TRBD1 (6 bases). V lost 0 bases to trimming and J lost 7 bases, with 16 bases between them. Germline V lookup: CDR1 MGHRA, CDR2 YSYEKL. The CDR3 runs 16 residues. CDR3 in amino acids: CASSQERLQGNNEQFF. The CDR3 nucleotides are TGCGCCAGCAGCCAAGAACGACTACAGGGAAATAATGAGCAGTTCTTC.

The sample holds a few counts of this clonotype. DNA for the CDR3: TGCGCCAGCAGCTCGAATCCGAATGGCGGAAACACCATATATTTT. Translation: CASSSNPNGGNTIYF. The genes are TRBV5-1 and TRBJ1-3; D is unclear. The CDR3 has 15 amino acids. V lost 3 bases and J lost 4, with 14 bases in between. The germline V gene has CDR1 SGHRS and CDR2 YFSETQ.

This clonotype occurred a few times. V and J are TRBV10-3 and TRBJ1-6; tentatively, D is TRBD1 (5 bases). Trimming removed 6 bases from V and 0 bases from J, with 18 bases in between. Germline loops: CDR1 ENHRY, CDR2 SYGVKD. The CDR3 totals 18 residues. In DNA form, the CDR3 reads TGTGCCATCAGCCCTGGGGACCAAATCGGCTCCTATAATTCACCCCTCCACTTT. Amino acid sequence: CAISPGDQIGSYNSPLHF.

There are a few counts of this clonotype. This chain uses TRBV28 with TRBJ2-3, with D perhaps matching TRBD2 (6 bases). Germline assignment: CDR1 MDHEN and CDR2 SYDVKM. The CDR3 totals 16 residues. Deletions cut 4 bases from V and 6 bases from J, with 20 bases between. The CDR3 bases are TGTGCCAGCAGTTCTCGATCCTGGCGGGGTTCGGATACGCAGTATTTT. This gives the protein CASSSRSWRGSDTQYF.

This clonotype was counted only a few times. This chain connects TRBV20-1 to TRBJ2-3; tentative D call: TRBD2 (6 bases). V dropped 3 bases and J dropped 6 bases, with 19 bases sitting between them. The length of the CDR3 is 15 residues. The germline V gene has CDR1 DFQATT and CDR2 SNEGSKA (reference sequence). The CDR3 loop is CSARGRRLLHDTQYF. The CDR3 DNA reads TGCAGTGCTAGGGGGAGGAGACTCTTGCACGATACGCAGTATTTT.

By share, this clonotype counts as medium-sized. The chain combines TRBV12-3 or TRBV12-4 with TRBJ1-1; D not resolved. Trimming stripped 6 bases from V and 0 bases from J, with 8 bases between. This CDR3 contains 13 residues. The CDR3 DNA sequence: TGTGCCAGCAGGAAAAAAATGAACACTGAAGCTTTCTTT. This translates into CASRKKMNTEAFF.

The chain recombines TRBV7-2 with TRBJ2-1, with 9 bases lining up with TRBD2. The J segment lost 7 bases and the V segment lost 4 bases, leaving 8 bases of the junction unmatched. Per the germline V gene, CDR1 is SGHTA and CDR2 is FQGNSA. The CDR3 totals 15 residues. The CDR3 loop is CASSSVAGARNEQFF. In DNA form, the CDR3 reads TGTGCCAGCAGCTCCGTAGCGGGAGCTAGGAATGAGCAGTTCTTC.

This clonotype came up a few times. The rearrangement uses TRBV9 and TRBJ2-2, with D uncertain. The CDR3 length is 13 residues. Trimming removed 3 bases at V and 5 bases at J, with 8 bases between. Looked up from germline, CDR1 is SGDLS and CDR2 is YYNGEE. The CDR3 sequence is CASSARGTGELFF. The CDR3 nucleotides are TGTGCCAGCAGCGCCCGAGGAACCGGGGAGCTGTTTTTT.

The rearrangement uses TRBV6-7 and TRBJ1-5, with unresolved D. TRBV6-7 is an ORF, with its function uncertain. V shed 11 bases and J shed 6 bases, with 23 bases lying between them. This CDR3 has 15 residues. CDR3 sequence: CARMMGTTVGQPQHF. The CDR3 coding sequence is TGTGCCCGGATGATGGGAACGACCGTTGGTCAGCCCCAGCATTTT.

The CDR3 region is CASSLVGLAGSSETQYF. The DNA for the CDR3 is TGTGCCAGCAGCTTAGTCGGCCTAGCGGGCTCTAGTGAGACCCAGTACTTC. The rearrangement uses TRBV11-2 and TRBJ2-5; 8 bases agree with TRBD2. CDR1 SGHAT and CDR2 FQNNGV come from the germline V gene. This CDR3 comprises 17 residues. The V and J ends lost 1 base and 5 bases, in that order; junction bases with no gene match: 12.

This chain links TRBV6-5 with TRBJ2-3; possible D gene TRBD2, 6 bases. V shed 0 bases and J shed 2 bases, with 9 bases lying between them. The CDR3 runs to 15 residues. Germline values: CDR1 MNHEY, CDR2 SVGAGI. The CDR3 DNA sequence: TGTGCCAGCAGTTACTCGGCGGGGCCCACAGATACGCAGTATTTT. It translates to CASSYSAGPTDTQYF.

The chain recombines TRBV7-3 with TRBJ2-2; D gene ambiguous. The CDR3 sequence is 16 residues long. V gave up 0 bases and J gave up 5 bases, with 13 bases separating them. CDR1 SGHTA and CDR2 FQGTGA come from the germline V gene. CDR3 bases: TGTGCCAGCAGCTTAACTTCGACAAGAGGAACCGGGGAGCTGTTTTTT. Translation: CASSLTSTRGTGELFF. Looking up the rest from reference TRBV7-3 and TRBJ2-2 gives the full variable domain: GAGVSQTPSNKVTEKGKYVELRCDPISGHTALYWYRQSLGQGPEFLIYFQGTGAADDSGLPNDRFFAVRPEGSVSTLKIQRTERGDSAVYLCASSLTSTRGTGELFFGEGSRLTVL.

This clonotype was counted at least ten times. This chain joins TRBV20-1 and TRBJ1-2; D may be TRBD1 (6 bases). The germline V gene has CDR1 DFQATT and CDR2 SNEGSKA (reference sequence). CDR3 length: 12 residues. The germline V and J ends were trimmed by 6 bases and 4 bases, with 12 bases remaining between them. CDR3 sequence: CSAPPGAYGYTF. The CDR3 nucleotides are TGCAGTGCCCCCCCAGGGGCCTATGGCTACACCTTC.

The chain recombines TRBV19 with TRBJ1-2; 7 nucleotides match TRBD1. V trimming: 5 bases; J trimming: 5 bases; junction bases outside the gene matches: 14. Germline CDR1 reads LNHDA; CDR2 reads SQIVND (reference sequence). CDR3 length: 16 residues. CDR3 in DNA: TGTGCCAGTAGTGAGACCGGTCGACAGGGCCGGTATGGCTACACCTTC. Its translation is CASSETGRQGRYGYTF.

J is TRBJ1-2 and V is TRBV5-1; D unresolved. In germline, CDR1 is SGHRS, CDR2 YFSETQ. The CDR3 runs to 13 residues. V was clipped by 4 bases and J by 8 bases, with 15 bases between them. The CDR3, as DNA: TGCGCCAGCAGCCTGGACTTCGGAGGAGGCTACACCTTC. Encoded protein: CASSLDFGGGYTF.

This chain joins TRBV15 and TRBJ2-3, with D perhaps matching TRBD2 (6 bases). Between the trimmed V and J ends, which lost 2 bases and 4 bases, there was a span of 22 bases. Germline-derived CDR1 and CDR2 are LNHNV and YYDKDF (reference sequence). The CDR3 is 18 amino acids. The CDR3 region is CATSRSTAHGGGPDTQYF. Written as DNA, the CDR3 is TGTGCCACCAGCAGATCCACGGCCCACGGGGGTGGGCCAGATACGCAGTATTTT.

The chain recombines TRBV7-2 with TRBJ2-7, with D perhaps matching TRBD1 (5 bases). The CDR3 sequence is 15 residues long. V lost 5 bases and J 2 bases, leaving 16 bases between the germline ends. Germline loops: CDR1 SGHTA, CDR2 FQGNSA. The chain's CDR3 is CASSPQSTAAYEQYV. The CDR3 nucleotides are TGTGCCAGCAGCCCCCAATCGACAGCCGCCTACGAGCAGTACGTC.

The sample holds a few counts of this clonotype. The V and J genes are TRBV5-1 and TRBJ1-1; weak D call: TRBD1 (6 bases). V was clipped by 0 bases and J by 5 bases, with 14 bases between them. The CDR3 is 15 amino acids. Germline V gives CDR1 SGHRS, CDR2 YFSETQ. CDR3 loop: CASSLGTGIETEAFF. CDR3 nucleotides: TGCGCCAGCAGCTTGGGAACAGGGATAGAAACTGAAGCTTTCTTT. Filled out from reference TRBV5-1 and TRBJ1-1, the complete variable domain reads KAGVTQTPRYLIKTRGQQVTLSCSPISGHRSVSWYQQTPGQGLQFLFEYFSETQRNKGNFPGRFSGRQFSNSRSEMNVSTLELGDSALYLCASSLGTGIETEAFFGQGTRLTVV.

This clonotype turned up a few times. V and J are TRBV7-9 and TRBJ2-3; TRBD2 matches 13 bases. This CDR3 is built from 18 residues. V trimming: 5 bases; J trimming: 6 bases; junction bases outside the gene matches: 14. CDR1 is SEHNR, CDR2 FQNEAQ, per germline (reference sequence). For the CDR3, the DNA is TGTGCCAGCAGCGCTATAGGAGGACTAGCGGGGGTGGGTGATACGCAGTATTTT. It yields the protein CASSAIGGLAGVGDTQYF.

In this sample, this clonotype turned up a few times. The V gene is TRBV12-3 or TRBV12-4, the J gene TRBJ1-1, with 8 bases aligning to TRBD1. J gave up 5 bases and V 10 bases, and 9 bases lay outside the gene matches. The CDR3 length is 13 residues. Here the CDR3 DNA reads TGTGCCACCTCGACAGGGGAAGGGACTGAAGCTTTCTTT. It codes for CATSTGEGTEAFF.

This clonotype came up a few times. This rearrangement joins TRBV11-2 to TRBJ2-6; no definite D call. The CDR3 covers 15 residues. Germline V gene data show CDR1 as SGHAT and CDR2 as FQNNGV. Trimming stripped 5 bases from V and 2 bases from J, with 10 bases between. This CDR3 reads CASSRGLTGANVLTF. For the CDR3, the DNA is TGTGCCAGCAGCCGTGGATTGACTGGGGCCAACGTCCTGACTTTC.

This clonotype was counted only a few times. The chain is built from TRBV3-1 and TRBJ2-2; 7 bases agree with TRBD2. Germline lookup yields CDR1 LGHDT and CDR2 YNNKEL (reference sequence). V dropped 1 base and J dropped 8; count of bases not matched to a gene: 4. The CDR3 is made up of 14 amino acids. For the CDR3, the DNA is TGTGCCAGCAGCCAAGGGAGCGGGGAGGGGGAGCTGTTTTTT. Its translation: CASSQGSGEGELFF.

CDR3 coding DNA: TGTGCCACCAGTGAGGGAACGACAGGACGCTCTGGAAACACCATATATTTT. Its translation: CATSEGTTGRSGNTIYF. The V gene is TRBV24-1, the J gene TRBJ1-3, with D possibly being TRBD1 (6 bases). V was clipped by 4 bases and J by 0 bases, with 15 bases between them. This CDR3 is built from 17 residues. The germline CDR1 and CDR2 sequences are KGHDR and SFDVKD.